This TCR beta chain emerged from a study of shared clonotypes between healthy human individuals (TCRdb year 2020). Some background on the complete study: Three men and a couple of women, aged 18 to 49 years, made up the cohort. Per donor, leukapheresis produced somewhere between about 0.94 and 9.5 billion PBMCs. Per donor, three plates each were used for CD4 naive and CD4 memory, two for CD8 naive, and one for CD8 memory. Libraries were prepared and TCR repertoires were sequenced by different laboratories using diverse techniques, in order to increase sequencing depth and limit assay-specific biases. The study deeply sequenced blood TCR repertoires of about 5 healthy adults to estimate repertoire size and the extent of clonotype sharing between individuals. What the study reported, not specific to this receptor: The genetic and exposure-history diversity represented was limited by the small number of donors. Across four donors, around 5% of naive CD4, approximately 3.6% of naive CD8, about 2.3% of memory CD4, and 0.4% of memory CD8 clonotypes were shared. Based on pairwise subsampling, the degree of clonotype sharing among donors was expected to be affected by sequencing depth. Naive subsets generally had larger estimated clonotype richness than memory subsets. Only blood was sampled, and tissue TCR repertoires likely differ from those in blood. Higher generation probabilities were observed for clonotypes shared by all four sorted-subset donors than for non-shared clonotypes. Rarefaction of sorted-subset datasets indicated incomplete sequencing despite the large sequencing depth.

A few counts support this clone. The target of this receptor is not known. No qualities accompany the bases; no much larger clone lies one base away. The same CDR3 is also encoded by other DNA sequences in this sample. The donors were healthy, HIV-negative adults with no recently reported acute infections or vaccinations. Every donor was a Caucasian adult residing in Nashville, Tennessee, USA. CD4+ T cells were enriched by magnetic negative selection, after which naive cells were positively selected on CD45RA and the negative fraction was taken as the memory subset. After blood collection by leukapheresis, PBMCs were isolated using Ficoll-Histopaque density gradient centrifugation and then cryopreserved in the vapor phase of liquid nitrogen. Analytical flow cytometry was used to check the purity and quantity of every magnetically sorted T cell population. Genomic DNA was isolated from every sorted fraction and measured by UV absorbance on a Nanodrop 2000c.

Using the deep immunoSEQ assay, multiplex PCR amplified TCR CDR3 regions from genomic DNA. Extracted genomic DNA from each cell subset was spread evenly across all wells of several immunoSEQ 96-well plates, with each plate serving as a replicate. For sorted subsets, about 220 ng of genomic DNA, equivalent to 30,000 or so T cell genomes, went into each replicate PCR. Purified libraries were measured with a Qubit 3.0 fluorometer, size-checked on a Bioanalyzer 2100, and measured again with the KAPA Library Quantification kit. A separate single-read 150-cycle Illumina NextSeq 550 flow cell was used to sequence each immunoSEQ 96-well plate. As for the authors' bioinformatics: Because the immunoSEQ output held only junctional sequences and lacked quality scores, the filtering could not match the filtering applied to full-length reads. Sequences were annotated with PyIR, a Python wrapper for IgBLAST v1.9, using IMGT germline references to assign V/J genes and CDR3. Any read was removed if the V/J assignment was weak (E-value above 1e-6), the CDR3 was missing, or the read contained stop codons, out-of-frame junctions, or ambiguous translated residues. V3J clonotypes were defined as sequences sharing the same inferred V gene, J gene, and CDR3 amino acid sequence. The percentage overlap between two repertoires was calculated by dividing the number of shared unique clonotypes by the size of the smaller repertoire. Three approaches were used to assess repertoire richness: RTK rarefaction, the Chao1 estimator, and Recon v2.1 estimates of unobserved clonotypes. For all TCRbeta clonotypes obtained by the gDNA method from several donors, generation probabilities were computed with OLGA. TCRdb re-hosts the immuneACCESS table, in-frame sequences only. Its copies lack some clones; in the studies checked, an unresolved V gene accounts for under half of them, and the cause for the rest is not known. V and J calls and clone size are as listed in that table; D and trimming were resolved from the DNA. The table for this sample lists some 1 million clones; more than 60% of them were counted only once. About 1.5% of the sample comes from the top ten.

CDR1 SGHAT and CDR2 FQNNGV were looked up in the germline V gene. The CDR3 measures 15 amino acids from cysteine to phenylalanine. The read is trimmed to its CDR3 DNA, 45 bases read in frame from base 1. The V end loses 6 bases and the J end loses 5 bases, and a stretch of 16 bases separates them. Sequenced: memory CD4+ T cells sorted from blood. Read against the paper, the sample's cell subset or site label means: CD45RA-negative fraction. The TCR was taken from a man in his late teens or twenties in good health. Here the chain combines TRBV11-2 and TRBJ2-2; the D gene is tentatively TRBD1 or TRBD2, each matching 5 bases. The nucleotide sequence is TGTGCCAGCAGATCCGGGGCAGGCGGAACCGGGGAGCTGTTTTTT. Its product reads: CASRSGAGGTGELFF.